This TCR beta chain was sequenced in a study of regulatory T cells in long-lasting Graves disease. General observations from the study: Graves' patients with persistent disease showed TCR diversity lower than patients newly diagnosed. Public clonotype sharing was higher in persistent than newly diagnosed patients.

In building TCR beta libraries, iRepertoire HTBI primers were used together with Arm-PCR of CDR3 regions. Study processing details: In the combined samples, under 80 TRBV and more than 11 TRBJ segments were identified. TCRdb reanalysed the multiplex PCR reads using MiXCR and keeps one entry per CDR3 protein. The V and J calls here are based on TCRdb, not the publication. This table has about 470,000 distinct CDR3 sequences, about 20% appearing once. Trimming cost V 6 bases and J 1 base; bases outside gene matches: 8. Germline V CDR1 and CDR2: MDHEN, SYDVKM. The CDR3 runs to 18 residues. With regard to this clonotype: Its antigen is undetermined.

Time point noted: persistent/refractory GD, antithyroid drugs over 5 years with positive TRAb. RNA isolated from PBMCs was used to make the TCR library. J is TRBJ2-1 and V is TRBV28, with 14 bases matching TRBD2. The sequence was obtained from a female donor with Graves disease. This specimen was peripheral blood mononuclear cells (PBMCs), taken when the disease was refractory, from a patient treated with antithyroid drugs. The CDR3 DNA is TGTGCCAGCAGCCCGGGACTAGCGGGGGAGAGGTCCTACAATGAGCAGTTCTTC. Translating gives CASSPGLAGERSYNEQFF.